This is a list of T cell receptor beta chains from one sample in a study of vaccination effects on CD4 cells after COVID-19. Data came from immunoSEQ multiplex PCR; TCRdb stores just in-frame clones and leaves some out. The data show tens of thousands of clones, around three quarters seen once. Antigens for these TCRs are unknown. The sequences come from CD4+ T cells from PBMCs cultured with HCoV-229E spike peptides, collected after COVID-19 vaccination. These receptors all stem from a human donor who received a COVID-19 vaccine. CDR3s include the opening cysteine and the closing phenylalanine or tryptophan. The D gene is left open where the match is weak. Rows may omit the clone size; those that give it use once, few, many or a size class.

clone_size: -; d_call: -; v_call: TRBV3-1/TRBV3-2; j_call: TRBJ1-3; cdr3_aa: CASSQSRGNTIYF; cdr3_nt: TGTGCCAGCAGCCAATCTCGTGGAAACACCATATATTTT
clone_size: -; d_call: TRBD1; v_call: TRBV5-1; j_call: TRBJ1-3; cdr3_aa: CASSLATGGSGNTIYF; cdr3_nt: TGCGCCAGCAGCTTGGCTACAGGGGGCTCTGGAAACACCATATATTTT
clone_size: -; d_call: TRBD2; v_call: TRBV19; j_call: TRBJ2-1; cdr3_aa: CASSTSGGGRYEQFF; cdr3_nt: TGTGCCAGTTCGACTAGCGGGGGGGGCCGGTATGAGCAGTTCTTC
clone_size: -; d_call: -; v_call: TRBV7-9; j_call: TRBJ1-1; cdr3_aa: CASSFWARRNTEAFF; cdr3_nt: TGTGCCAGCAGCTTCTGGGCCAGAAGGAACACTGAAGCTTTCTTT
clone_size: once; d_call: -; v_call: TRBV28; j_call: TRBJ1-2; cdr3_aa: CASSHDLNYGYTF; cdr3_nt: TGTGCCAGCAGCCATGACTTGAACTATGGCTACACCTTC
clone_size: -; d_call: TRBD1; v_call: TRBV7-2; j_call: TRBJ1-2; cdr3_aa: CASSLQGAKGYTF; cdr3_nt: TGTGCCAGCAGCTTACAGGGGGCAAAAGGCTACACCTTC
clone_size: few; d_call: -; v_call: TRBV13; j_call: TRBJ1-2; cdr3_aa: CASSLVTGVYGYTF; cdr3_nt: TGTGCCAGCAGCTTAGTAACAGGAGTATATGGCTACACCTTC
clone_size: once; d_call: TRBD1; v_call: TRBV7-2; j_call: TRBJ2-1; cdr3_aa: CASGQQGVKQFF; cdr3_nt: TGTGCCAGCGGCCAACAGGGGGTGAAGCAGTTCTTC
clone_size: -; d_call: -; v_call: TRBV10-2; j_call: TRBJ1-5; cdr3_aa: CASSHRQAGNQPQHF; cdr3_nt: TGCGCCAGCAGTCATCGGCAGGCGGGCAATCAGCCCCAGCATTTT
clone_size: few; d_call: -; v_call: TRBV27; j_call: TRBJ1-2; cdr3_aa: CASSLGQKFYGYTF; cdr3_nt: TGTGCCAGCAGTTTAGGACAGAAGTTCTATGGCTACACCTTC
clone_size: -; d_call: -; v_call: TRBV6-5; j_call: TRBJ1-2; cdr3_aa: CASSQPGYYGYTF; cdr3_nt: TGTGCCAGCAGTCAGCCAGGGTACTATGGCTACACCTTC
clone_size: -; d_call: -; v_call: TRBV7-8; j_call: TRBJ1-1; cdr3_aa: CASSWGGGQAAAFF; cdr3_nt: TGTGCCAGCAGCTGGGGCGGGGGTCAGGCGGCAGCTTTCTTT
clone_size: -; d_call: -; v_call: TRBV27; j_call: TRBJ2-5; cdr3_aa: CASSPRWGGVYQETQYF; cdr3_nt: TGTGCCAGCAGCCCTAGGTGGGGCGGAGTGTACCAAGAGACCCAGTACTTC
clone_size: -; d_call: -; v_call: TRBV2; j_call: TRBJ2-5; cdr3_aa: CASSAGTETQYF; cdr3_nt: TGTGCCAGCAGTGCAGGGACAGAGACCCAGTACTTC
clone_size: -; d_call: TRBD2; v_call: TRBV15; j_call: TRBJ2-1; cdr3_aa: CATSGGLAGWYNEQFF; cdr3_nt: TGTGCCACCAGCGGGGGACTAGCGGGGTGGTACAATGAGCAGTTCTTC
clone_size: -; d_call: -; v_call: TRBV11-3; j_call: TRBJ2-4; cdr3_aa: CASSLGPVNPKNIQYF; cdr3_nt: TGTGCCAGCAGCTTAGGCCCCGTGAACCCCAAAAACATTCAGTACTTC
clone_size: once; d_call: -; v_call: TRBV29-1; j_call: TRBJ1-1; cdr3_aa: CSVVDPGTEAFF; cdr3_nt: TGCAGCGTAGTGGACCCCGGGACTGAAGCTTTCTTT
clone_size: -; d_call: -; v_call: TRBV4-2; j_call: TRBJ1-1; cdr3_aa: CASSQGNTEAFF; cdr3_nt: TGTGCCAGCAGCCAAGGTAATACTGAAGCTTTCTTT
clone_size: once; d_call: TRBD1; v_call: TRBV29-1; j_call: TRBJ2-1; cdr3_aa: CSVEGRGNEQFF; cdr3_nt: TGCAGCGTTGAAGGCAGGGGGAATGAGCAGTTCTTC
clone_size: -; d_call: -; v_call: TRBV7-9; j_call: TRBJ1-5; cdr3_aa: CASSPGDGYQPQHF; cdr3_nt: TGTGCCAGCAGCCCGGGGGACGGTTATCAGCCCCAGCATTTT
clone_size: -; d_call: -; v_call: TRBV7-3; j_call: TRBJ2-5; cdr3_aa: CASSPRPQETQYF; cdr3_nt: TGTGCCAGCAGCCCACGCCCTCAAGAGACCCAGTACTTC
clone_size: -; d_call: -; v_call: TRBV10-1; j_call: TRBJ1-5; cdr3_aa: CASSESGNQPQHF; cdr3_nt: TGCGCCAGCAGTGAGTCGGGCAATCAGCCCCAGCATTTT
clone_size: -; d_call: TRBD1; v_call: TRBV18; j_call: TRBJ1-5; cdr3_aa: CASSDSGGNQPQHF; cdr3_nt: TGTGCCAGCTCAGACTCAGGGGGGAATCAGCCCCAGCATTTT
clone_size: -; d_call: TRBD1; v_call: TRBV5-8; j_call: TRBJ1-5; cdr3_aa: CASTGTVTNQPQHF; cdr3_nt: TGTGCCAGCACCGGGACAGTGACAAATCAGCCCCAGCATTTT
clone_size: -; d_call: -; v_call: TRBV3-1/TRBV3-2; j_call: TRBJ2-1; cdr3_aa: CASSQDRVRNEQFF; cdr3_nt: TGTGCCAGCAGCCAAGATCGAGTACGGAATGAGCAGTTCTTC
clone_size: -; d_call: -; v_call: TRBV15; j_call: TRBJ1-1; cdr3_aa: CATRNRMNTEAFF; cdr3_nt: TGTGCCACCAGAAACAGGATGAACACTGAAGCTTTCTTT
clone_size: -; d_call: -; v_call: TRBV10-2; j_call: TRBJ1-5; cdr3_aa: CASRLNGGGYSNQPQHF; cdr3_nt: TGCGCCAGCAGACTCAACGGGGGGGGGTATAGCAATCAGCCCCAGCATTTT
clone_size: -; d_call: TRBD1; v_call: TRBV19; j_call: TRBJ1-2; cdr3_aa: CASSTTQGGNYGYTF; cdr3_nt: TGTGCCAGTAGTACTACACAGGGGGGCAACTATGGCTACACCTTC
clone_size: once; d_call: -; v_call: TRBV7-2; j_call: TRBJ1-3; cdr3_aa: CASTFTINSGNTIYF; cdr3_nt: TGTGCCAGCACCTTTACTATCAACTCTGGAAACACCATATATTTT
clone_size: few; d_call: -; v_call: TRBV5-4; j_call: TRBJ2-1; cdr3_aa: CASGQSTSSYNEQFF; cdr3_nt: TGTGCCAGCGGCCAGAGCACAAGCTCCTACAATGAGCAGTTCTTC
clone_size: -; d_call: -; v_call: TRBV5-1; j_call: TRBJ2-2; cdr3_aa: CASSLVAGSVTGELFF; cdr3_nt: TGCGCCAGCAGCTTGGTGGCAGGGTCCGTCACCGGGGAGCTGTTTTTT
clone_size: -; d_call: TRBD1; v_call: TRBV4-1; j_call: TRBJ1-5; cdr3_aa: CASSPLEGASNQPQHF; cdr3_nt: TGCGCCAGCAGCCCTCTTGAGGGGGCAAGCAATCAGCCCCAGCATTTT
clone_size: -; d_call: -; v_call: TRBV19; j_call: TRBJ2-3; cdr3_aa: CASFMSGETDTQYF; cdr3_nt: TGTGCCAGTTTTATGTCCGGGGAAACAGATACGCAGTATTTT
clone_size: -; d_call: -; v_call: TRBV28; j_call: TRBJ1-2; cdr3_aa: CASSLQLIYGYTF; cdr3_nt: TGTGCCAGCAGTTTACAGTTGATCTATGGCTACACCTTC
clone_size: -; d_call: -; v_call: TRBV10-3; j_call: TRBJ1-1; cdr3_aa: CAISERGSDTEAFF; cdr3_nt: TGTGCCATCAGTGAGAGGGGAAGTGACACTGAAGCTTTCTTT
clone_size: -; d_call: -; v_call: TRBV21-1; j_call: TRBJ1-2; cdr3_aa: CASSDDGGRNGYTF; cdr3_nt: TGTGCCAGCAGCGATGATGGGGGGAGGAATGGCTACACCTTC
clone_size: -; d_call: -; v_call: TRBV5-4; j_call: TRBJ1-3; cdr3_aa: CASSFSTGPGNTIYF; cdr3_nt: TGTGCCAGCAGCTTCAGCACAGGGCCTGGAAACACCATATATTTT
clone_size: few; d_call: -; v_call: TRBV9; j_call: TRBJ1-4; cdr3_aa: CASSLMGLIDEKLFF; cdr3_nt: TGTGCCAGCAGCCTAATGGGGCTGATAGATGAAAAACTGTTTTTT
clone_size: once; d_call: TRBD1; v_call: TRBV27; j_call: TRBJ1-4; cdr3_aa: CASSSHLAFPGQLQKGPTNEKLFF; cdr3_nt: TGTGCCAGCAGTTCCCATTTGGCATTCCCGGGACAGCTACAAAAAGGGCCAACTAATGAAAAACTGTTTTTT
clone_size: -; d_call: -; v_call: TRBV2; j_call: TRBJ1-1; cdr3_aa: CASSVSHPAFF; cdr3_nt: TGTGCCAGCAGTGTATCCCATCCAGCTTTCTTT
clone_size: few; d_call: -; v_call: TRBV14; j_call: TRBJ2-3; cdr3_aa: CASSGPSTDTQYF; cdr3_nt: TGTGCCAGCAGCGGTCCTAGCACAGATACGCAGTATTTT
clone_size: -; d_call: -; v_call: TRBV2; j_call: TRBJ1-1; cdr3_aa: CASSLIGNTEAFF; cdr3_nt: TGTGCCAGCAGTCTAATAGGGAACACTGAAGCTTTCTTT
clone_size: -; d_call: -; v_call: TRBV6-6; j_call: TRBJ1-5; cdr3_aa: CASSYLTPANQPQHF; cdr3_nt: TGTGCCAGCAGTTACCTCACCCCTGCCAATCAGCCCCAGCATTTT
clone_size: -; d_call: -; v_call: TRBV27; j_call: TRBJ1-4; cdr3_aa: CASRDGLYNEKLFF; cdr3_nt: TGTGCCAGCAGGGATGGGTTATATAATGAAAAACTGTTTTTT
clone_size: -; d_call: -; v_call: TRBV5-1; j_call: TRBJ2-1; cdr3_aa: CASSFMTADNEQFF; cdr3_nt: TGCGCCAGCAGCTTCATGACAGCGGACAATGAGCAGTTCTTC
clone_size: few; d_call: -; v_call: TRBV18; j_call: TRBJ2-3; cdr3_aa: CASSPGGAYTDTQYF; cdr3_nt: TGTGCCAGCTCACCAGGGGGGGCCTACACAGATACGCAGTATTTT
clone_size: -; d_call: -; v_call: TRBV9; j_call: TRBJ2-1; cdr3_aa: CASSTEGDLYNEQFF; cdr3_nt: TGTGCCAGCAGCACCGAGGGGGATCTTTACAATGAGCAGTTCTTC
clone_size: once; d_call: -; v_call: TRBV21-1; j_call: TRBJ1-5; cdr3_aa: CASISESRGNQPQHF; cdr3_nt: TGTGCCAGCATCTCGGAATCAAGGGGCAATCAGCCCCAGCATTTT
clone_size: -; d_call: TRBD1; v_call: TRBV19; j_call: TRBJ2-6; cdr3_aa: CASSIGTGVAGANVLTF; cdr3_nt: TGTGCCAGTAGTATAGGGACAGGGGTTGCGGGGGCCAACGTCCTGACTTTC
clone_size: -; d_call: TRBD1; v_call: TRBV7-2; j_call: TRBJ1-2; cdr3_aa: CASSIMGTGQYGYTF; cdr3_nt: TGTGCCAGCAGCATCATGGGGACAGGACAATATGGCTACACCTTC
clone_size: -; d_call: -; v_call: TRBV7-8; j_call: TRBJ1-4; cdr3_aa: CASSYGRAKGEKLFF; cdr3_nt: TGTGCCAGCAGCTACGGACGGGCTAAGGGTGAAAAACTGTTTTTT
clone_size: few; d_call: TRBD1; v_call: TRBV9; j_call: TRBJ1-2; cdr3_aa: CASSDLQGARSGYTF; cdr3_nt: TGTGCCAGCAGCGACCTACAGGGGGCGAGGAGTGGCTACACCTTC
clone_size: -; d_call: -; v_call: TRBV9; j_call: TRBJ2-3; cdr3_aa: CANSVGTGTSTDTQYF; cdr3_nt: TGTGCCAACAGCGTAGGGACGGGGACGAGCACAGATACGCAGTATTTT
clone_size: -; d_call: -; v_call: TRBV6-6; j_call: TRBJ2-6; cdr3_aa: CAVSVRSSGANVLTF; cdr3_nt: TGTGCCGTCAGTGTGCGGAGCTCTGGGGCCAACGTCCTGACTTTC